This paragraph covers one T cell receptor beta chain sequence. The sample belongs to a study of shared T cell receptors in the human thymus. Assay: immunoSEQ multiplex PCR; the TCRdb copy retains only in-frame clones and omits some. The sample carries 700,000 or so clones, approximately 83% recorded once. CDR1 and CDR2 (germline): LNHDA, SQIVND (reference sequence). This CDR3 comprises 13 residues. Trimming shortened V by 6 bases and J by 9 bases, and 17 bases separated the two germline ends. These data were likewise used in another study, on human thymus T cells. That work states: Each of the donors was a healthy Finnish infant who was undergoing open corrective cardiac surgery for congenital heart defects. It was from resections taken during corrective heart surgery that the thymus tissue came.

The sequenced sample consisted of thymocytes. The sequence was collected from a girl in the first two years of life with a congenital heart defect. The V and J genes are TRBV19 and TRBJ1-1; maybe TRBD1 (6 bases). The CDR3 region has the DNA TGTGCCAGTAGCTCTACAGGGCGTTGGAAAGCTTTCTTT. This encodes CASSSTGRWKAFF.